This is a list of T cell receptor beta chains from one sample in a study of T cell repertoires and Cas9 in healthy adults. Using immunoSEQ multiplex PCR, the repertoire was profiled, and TCRdb retains in-frame clones only, with some absent. The sample lists 20,000 to 25,000 clones; roughly 92% were seen once. The sequencing input was CD4+ effector T cells (CD127+, CD25-, CD137-, CD154-) from PBMCs; culture status not recorded. All receptors derive from a human donor in good health. Each CDR3 is given with its conserved first and last residue. A D gene is named only where the DNA matches it firmly. Clone size appears in some rows only: once, few, many, or a class for an expanded clone.

size	D	length	J	V	DNA	CDR3
NA	TRBD1	14	TRBJ1-2	TRBV6-4	TGTGCCAGCAGTGCGGGACAGGGGGCGCGTGGCTACACCTTC	CASSAGQGARGYTF
NA	NA	13	TRBJ2-7	TRBV5-4	TGTGCCAGCAGCAAATCAAGGAGTCGGGAGCAGTACTTC	CASSKSRSREQYF
once	TRBD1	15	TRBJ2-1	TRBV7-9	TGTGCCAGCTCTTCCGGGACAGGGGCTCCTAATGAGCAGTTCTTC	CASSSGTGAPNEQFF
NA	NA	14	TRBJ2-1	TRBV11-1	TGTGCCAGCAGCCCAATGATGTCCTACAATGAGCAGTTCTTC	CASSPMMSYNEQFF
NA	NA	13	TRBJ2-3	TRBV5-6	TGTGCCAGCAGCCGGCCGGCGGTCGAGGCGCAGTATTTT	CASSRPAVEAQYF
NA	NA	11	TRBJ1-1	TRBV7-8	TGTGCCAGCAGCCCTGACAGTGAAGCTTTCTTT	CASSPDSEAFF
NA	TRBD1	13	TRBJ1-2	TRBV19	TGTGCCAGTGAGGAGACAGGGGGCTATGGCTACACCTTC	CASEETGGYGYTF
NA	NA	15	TRBJ1-4	TRBV7-2	TGTGCCAGCAGCCCACAGGGTCTAAATAATGAAAAACTGTTTTTT	CASSPQGLNNEKLFF
once	NA	14	TRBJ1-5	TRBV6-1	TGTGCCAGCAGTTCCAGGGGCGACGGGCAGCCCCAGCATTTT	CASSSRGDGQPQHF
NA	TRBD1	12	TRBJ1-2	TRBV29-1	TGCAGCGTTGTCGGGGACAGGGAGGGCTACACCTTC	CSVVGDREGYTF
NA	NA	14	TRBJ1-1	TRBV19	TGTGCCAGTAGTATCAGGGGAGGAGACACTGAAGCTTTCTTT	CASSIRGGDTEAFF
once	TRBD2	16	TRBJ2-3	TRBV7-2	TGTGCCAGCAGCTCGGGGACTAGCGGTGGCACAGATACGCAGTATTTT	CASSSGTSGGTDTQYF
NA	NA	11	TRBJ1-2	TRBV7-2	TGTGCCAGCAGCTTATCGGTTGGCTACACCTTC	CASSLSVGYTF
NA	TRBD1	18	TRBJ2-1	TRBV18	TGTGCCAGCTCGCTCCGAACAGGGGGCGGTGGATCCTACAATGAGCAGTTCTTC	CASSLRTGGGGSYNEQFF
NA	NA	15	TRBJ2-6	TRBV9	TGTGCCAGCAACTTTATGTACAGTCGGGCCAACGTCCTGACTTTC	CASNFMYSRANVLTF
NA	NA	12	TRBJ2-3	TRBV7-9	TGTGCCAGCAGCCCTAGCACAGATACGCAGTATTTT	CASSPSTDTQYF
NA	NA	11	TRBJ1-3	TRBV29-1	TGCAGCGTCGAAAAGGGAAACACCATATATTTT	CSVEKGNTIYF
NA	NA	15	TRBJ2-5	TRBV11-2	TGTGCCAGCAGCTTAGGTGGACGGATCCAAGAGACCCAGTACTTC	CASSLGGRIQETQYF
NA	NA	12	TRBJ1-3	TRBV30	TGTGCCTGGAGTGCCGGTGGAAACACCATATATTTT	CAWSAGGNTIYF
few	TRBD1	15	TRBJ2-1	TRBV5-4	TGTGCCAGCAGCCCAAGTAAGGGGGCCGACAATGAGCAGTTCTTC	CASSPSKGADNEQFF
NA	TRBD2	15	TRBJ2-5	TRBV14	TGTGCCAGCAGCCTGACTAGCAGGGAGTGGGAGACCCAGTACTTC	CASSLTSREWETQYF
once	NA	15	TRBJ1-5	TRBV2	TGTGCCAGCAGCTCTCTACGAGGGGGCAATCAGCCCCAGCATTTT	CASSSLRGGNQPQHF
NA	NA	16	TRBJ2-4	TRBV27	TGTGCCAGCAGTTTAAGGGCGGGACTAGCCAAAAACATTCAGTACTTC	CASSLRAGLAKNIQYF
once	TRBD2	14	TRBJ2-2	TRBV27	TGTGCCAGTCGATTGTGGGAGGGTACCGGGGAGCTGTTTTTT	CASRLWEGTGELFF
NA	TRBD1	15	TRBJ2-2	TRBV6-1	TGTGCCAGCAGTTTAGGACAGGGGGATAACGGGGAGCTGTTTTTT	CASSLGQGDNGELFF
NA	TRBD1	15	TRBJ1-1	TRBV5-8	TGTGCCAGCAGCTCCTTAGGGGGCCGGGTCGGTGAAGCTTTCTTT	CASSSLGGRVGEAFF